A single TCR beta chain is shown here with its context. The antigen this receptor binds is unknown. No much larger clonotype is one base removed from it; base qualities were not supplied. The data stem from a study of CD8+ T cells in alopecia areata (dated by TCRdb to the late 2010s). Regarding the research as a whole: The treated patients took part in an open-label pilot trial in which moderate-to-severe alopecia areata was treated with oral tofacitinib at 5 to 10 mg twice daily. Tofacitinib-treated patients had biopsies at baseline and at 4 and 24 weeks of treatment, with a later scalp biopsy in several patients. Scalp tissue and sorted CD4+ and CD8+ peripheral blood T cells from patchy and totalis/universalis alopecia areata patients and from healthy controls were covered by human TCRbeta sequencing. Scalp clonality was compared among normal scalp (n=4), patchy alopecia areata scalp (n=8), and alopecia totalis/universalis scalp (n=8). Amplification of TCRbeta CDR3 regions was done by immunoSEQ multiplex PCR using 35 Vbeta forward primers and 13 Jbeta reverse primers. RNA was obtained with the PAXgene miRNA kit for fixed scalp, the miRNeasy kit for PBMCs, and the RNeasy kit for mouse skin. For the treated patients, the SALT score, which quantifies what percentage of scalp surface area is affected, served as the measure of disease severity. Patients stayed on tofacitinib for 6 to 18 months and then had 6 months of follow-up off drug so that delayed response and recurrence could be assessed. In both human patients and the C3H/HeJ mouse model, the study applied high-throughput TCRbeta sequencing to look at T cell clonal expansion in alopecia areata. Beyond this particular receptor, the publication reports: Many expanded lesional clones persisted in scalp and blood during tofacitinib treatment, which may partly explain relapse after stopping treatment. Shared TCR sequences between patients were less evident than in mice, which may be partly attributable to HLA diversity in the patient population. Compared with normal scalp, lesional scalp, particularly in alopecia totalis/universalis, had higher clonality and more expanded CD8+ clones, which suggests antigenic drive. With tofacitinib, both scalp clonality and the number of expanded CD8+ clones among the top 100 scalp clones went down significantly. Because the treated cohort was small and had only one nonresponder, larger studies are needed to examine links between baseline CD8+ expansion and response. Unlike mouse skin, which is dominated by gammadelta T cells, normal human skin has resident alphabeta T cells that are also sequenced, and this complicates analysis of the scalp TCR repertoire.

Library creation used the immunoSEQ multiplex PCR assay. RNA was extracted from all samples and reverse transcribed into cDNA, which served as template for TCR sequencing. First-strand cDNA was synthesized using SuperScript III with a 2:1 mix of oligo-dT and random hexamers. A synthetic immune receptor repertoire was used to measure amplification bias, and any remaining bias was corrected computationally. In the original analysis: Raw reads were preprocessed for error removal, and CDR3 was defined according to IMGT conventions as running from the conserved cysteine to phenylalanine. Clonality was computed as 1 minus the Shannon entropy, with the entropy normalized by log2 of the number of productive unique TCRs. Whether each scalp clone was CD4 or CD8 was inferred by checking scalp TCRbeta sequences against the CD4 and CD8 repertoires from sorted blood. Held by TCRdb, this immuneACCESS table contains in-frame sequences only and omits some clones. Under half of the omission traces to an unresolved V gene where checked; the cause of the rest is unknown. Clonal size and the V and J genes are those of that table, whereas D and trimming came from the DNA. This sample gives around 180,000 clones in total; 60% of them show up just once. Clones ranked in the top ten supply approximately 0.93% of the sample.

This specimen's time point label, interpreted: about 5 months on oral tofacitinib. The sample's treatment or condition, from its label and the paper: oral pan-JAK inhibitor, 5-10 mg twice daily. From alopecia areata patients, peripheral blood was collected along with lesional scalp punch biopsies. PBMCs were separated by density centrifugation and stained for CD3, CD4 and CD8, after which CD4+ and CD8+ T cells were sorted on a FACSAria. This receptor was identified in a human donor with alopecia areata. The starting material was CD4+ T cells sorted from blood, obtained at week 24, from a patient treated with tofacitinib.

The DNA sequence follows: TGTGCCTGGAGTGTAAAGGGGAACACCGGGGAGCTGTTTTTT. The encoded protein is CAWSVKGNTGELFF. The receptor chain draws on TRBV30 and TRBJ2-2, with the D gene uncertain. Taken from cysteine to phenylalanine, the CDR3 has 14 residues. Here the CDR3 DNA is all that survives: 42 bases in frame from base 1. Cut back by 0 bases and 1 base, the V and J ends lie 6 bases apart. CDR1 and CDR2 are drawn from the germline V gene (reference sequence): GTSNPN, SVGIG.